The rows below give T cell receptor beta chains drawn from one sample of a study of shared clonotypes between healthy human individuals. Clones were read by immunoSEQ multiplex PCR, and TCRdb kept only the in-frame ones, dropping some. The sample contains roughly 1,000,000 clones, around three quarters of which appear only once. The sequencing input was memory CD4+ T cells from PBMCs. Every receptor here comes from a man aged 18 to 30 in good health. Some clones in this sample may be carry-over from other donors' samples. The CDR3 runs from the conserved cysteine through the conserved F or W. A D gene is named only where the DNA matches it firmly. Only some rows state a clone size, as once, few, many or a class for expanded clones.

clone_size | j_call | v_call | d_call | cdr3_nt | cdr3_aa
NA | TRBJ2-5 | TRBV27 | NA | TGTGCCAGCAGCCCGCCGGCAGGCGGGGAAGAGACCCAGTACTTC | CASSPPAGGEETQYF
NA | TRBJ2-7 | TRBV5-6 | NA | TGTGCCAGCAGCGCCCGCCGGGACTTAAGCTCCTACGAGCAGTACTTC | CASSARRDLSSYEQYF
NA | TRBJ1-2 | TRBV28 | NA | TGTGCCAGCAGTTTAGTCGGGGGGGCGGATGGCTACACCTTC | CASSLVGGADGYTF
NA | TRBJ2-7 | TRBV2 | NA | TGTGCCAGCAGCTGGGACTTACTAACCTACGAGCAGTACTTC | CASSWDLLTYEQYF
NA | TRBJ1-4 | TRBV7-9 | NA | TGTGCCAGCAGCCCCAGAAGAACTAATGAAAAACTGTTTTTT | CASSPRRTNEKLFF
NA | TRBJ1-2 | TRBV29-1 | NA | TGCAGCGTTGAACACAGTCTCTATGGCTACACCTTC | CSVEHSLYGYTF
NA | TRBJ1-5 | TRBV21-1 | NA | TGTGCCAGCAGCCGTGGGGACGGTAATCAGCCCCAGCATTTT | CASSRGDGNQPQHF
NA | TRBJ2-5 | TRBV5-1 | TRBD1 | TGCGCCAGCAGCCAACACAGGGGGGAGACCCAGTACTTC | CASSQHRGETQYF
once | TRBJ2-1 | TRBV28 | NA | TGTGCCAGCAGTTTAGATCGCGAGACTGAGCAGTTCTTC | CASSLDRETEQFF
NA | TRBJ1-2 | TRBV2 | TRBD1 | TGTGCCAGCAGGGGGGGCCTGGGACAGGGATACGGCTACACCTTC | CASRGGLGQGYGYTF
NA | TRBJ2-6 | TRBV29-1 | NA | TGCAGCGTTGAGGGGTCTGGGGCCAACGTCCTGACTTTC | CSVEGSGANVLTF
NA | TRBJ2-7 | TRBV5-1 | NA | TGCGCCAGCAGCTTGGGGTGGTCGGACGAGCAGTACTTC | CASSLGWSDEQYF
NA | TRBJ1-2 | TRBV7-9 | TRBD1 | TGTGCCAGCAGCTCCCGACAGGGGGCAAGCTATGGCTACACCTTC | CASSSRQGASYGYTF
NA | TRBJ2-7 | TRBV5-1 | NA | TGCGCCAGCAGCTTGAAGTCCTATCAGGACGAGCAGTACTTC | CASSLKSYQDEQYF
NA | TRBJ2-5 | TRBV5-4 | TRBD2 | TGTGCCAGCAGCTTGGCTTTAGGACTAGCGGGAGCCACGAAGACCCAGTACTTC | CASSLALGLAGATKTQYF
NA | TRBJ2-7 | TRBV25-1 | TRBD2 | TGTGCCAGCAGCCCCGGTTGGTGGGAGGGGACCTACGAGCAGTACTTC | CASSPGWWEGTYEQYF
many | TRBJ2-1 | TRBV2 | NA | TGTGCCAGCAGGGGTCGTTCTGAGGGGGCCTACAATGAGCAGTTCTTC | CASRGRSEGAYNEQFF
few | TRBJ2-4 | TRBV7-2 | NA | TGTGCCAGCACTGACTTAGCCAAAAACATTCAGTACTTC | CASTDLAKNIQYF
NA | TRBJ1-3 | TRBV10-3 | NA | TGTGCCATCAGTGGTGCCGGGACAATGGTGGGAAACACCATATATTTT | CAISGAGTMVGNTIYF
NA | TRBJ2-2 | TRBV19 | NA | TGTGCCAGTAGCCAGACGACGGGGACCGGGGAGCTGTTTTTT | CASSQTTGTGELFF
NA | TRBJ1-3 | TRBV28 | TRBD1 | TGTGCCAGCACCAAGACAGGGCCTGTTTCTGGCACCATATATTTT | CASTKTGPVSGTIYF
few | TRBJ2-5 | TRBV29-1 | NA | TGCAGCGTTGGCAAGGAAGAGACCCAGTACTTC | CSVGKEETQYF
few | TRBJ2-7 | TRBV9 | TRBD1 | TGTGCCAGCAGCGCCGGGACAGGGAGTTACTACGAGCAGTACTTC | CASSAGTGSYYEQYF
NA | TRBJ2-5 | TRBV9 | NA | TGTGCCAGCAGCGTAGGGCAGCGCCAAGAGACCCAGTACTTC | CASSVGQRQETQYF
NA | TRBJ2-3 | TRBV7-2 | NA | TGTGCCAGCAGCCACTCCTCGGATACGCAGTATTTT | CASSHSSDTQYF
many | TRBJ1-2 | TRBV28 | TRBD1 | TGTGCCAGCAGACCACAGACAGGGGGCGTCTATGGCTACACCTTC | CASRPQTGGVYGYTF
few | TRBJ1-2 | TRBV2 | NA | TGTGCCAGCAGTGAAGGTCCCTGGAGCTACACCTTC | CASSEGPWSYTF
NA | TRBJ1-2 | TRBV28 | NA | TGTGCCAGCAGCCTACAATCCTATGGCTACACCTTC | CASSLQSYGYTF
NA | TRBJ2-1 | TRBV9 | NA | TGTGCCAGCAGCGGGGGGGTCCTCACCGATGAGCAGTTCTTC | CASSGGVLTDEQFF
few | TRBJ1-4 | TRBV5-5 | NA | TGTGCCAGCAGCTTGGGTCAGACTACTGAAAAACTGTTTTTT | CASSLGQTTEKLFF
NA | TRBJ1-2 | TRBV30 | NA | TGTGCCTGGAGTCTTAACAGGGAGGGCTACACCTTC | CAWSLNREGYTF
NA | TRBJ2-7 | TRBV4-2 | TRBD2 | TGTGCCAGCAGCCAAAATATCCTGACTAGCGGGGTTTCATACGAGCAGTACTTC | CASSQNILTSGVSYEQYF
NA | TRBJ1-2 | TRBV5-5 | NA | TGTGCCAGCAGCTTGACGGTCGACTATGGCTACACCTTC | CASSLTVDYGYTF
once | TRBJ1-1 | TRBV5-4 | TRBD1 | TGTGCCAGCAGCTTCGGGGGGACAGTAAAGGAAGCTTTCTTT | CASSFGGTVKEAFF
NA | TRBJ2-1 | TRBV6-6 | NA | TGTGCCAGCAGTTACAATCTCTCGCCCCCTTACAATGAGCAGTTCTTC | CASSYNLSPPYNEQFF
NA | TRBJ1-5 | TRBV10-3 | TRBD1 | TGTGCCATCAGCCCACAGGGGGGACTCAGCAATCAGCCCCAGCATTTT | CAISPQGGLSNQPQHF
NA | TRBJ2-2 | TRBV7-3 | NA | TGTGCCAGCAGCTCTCGGCACAGCACCGGGGAGCTGTTTTTT | CASSSRHSTGELFF
NA | TRBJ2-3 | TRBV5-1 | NA | TGCGCCAGCAGCCCGGGAAATAGCGGCAGCACAGATACGCAGTATTTT | CASSPGNSGSTDTQYF
NA | TRBJ2-7 | TRBV29-1 | NA | TGCAGCGTTGGTGCCAGGGGAGGATACGAGCAGTACTTC | CSVGARGGYEQYF
NA | TRBJ2-5 | TRBV1 | NA | TGCACCAGCAGCCAAAGTCAGGAGGGGAGTAGTCTGAAGACCCAGTACTTC | CTSSQSQEGSSLKTQYF
few | TRBJ2-5 | TRBV5-5 | NA | TGTGCCAGCAGCTTGGTAGGAGAGACCCAGTACTTC | CASSLVGETQYF
NA | TRBJ1-4 | TRBV9 | NA | TGTGCCAGCAGCTCTGGACAGCTTAATGAAAAACTGTTTTTT | CASSSGQLNEKLFF
NA | TRBJ2-3 | TRBV5-1 | TRBD2 | TGCGCCAGCAGGGCTAGCGGGGGCGTAGATACGCAGTATTTT | CASRASGGVDTQYF
NA | TRBJ2-7 | TRBV10-3 | TRBD1 | TGTGCCACATCCCTGGGGACAGGGGGCGAGCAGTACTTC | CATSLGTGGEQYF
NA | TRBJ2-4 | TRBV6-6 | NA | TGTGCCAGCATCCCGGACGGGACCAAAAACATTCAGTACTTC | CASIPDGTKNIQYF
NA | TRBJ2-1 | TRBV9 | TRBD2 | TGTGCCAGCAGCTCATTAGGGACTAGCGGGAGAAATGAGCAGTTCTTC | CASSSLGTSGRNEQFF
NA | TRBJ1-5 | TRBV7-2 | NA | TGTGCCAGCAGCTTGGACAGTAGCAATCAGCCCCAGCATTTT | CASSLDSSNQPQHF
NA | TRBJ1-6 | TRBV27 | NA | TGTGCCAGCAGACTCGGAGCCAATTCACCCCTCCACTTT | CASRLGANSPLHF
NA | TRBJ2-3 | TRBV7-3 | NA | TGTGCCAGCAGCGCCTCGACCGCGTCGGATACGCAGTATTTT | CASSASTASDTQYF
once | TRBJ1-3 | TRBV11-2 | NA | TGTGCCAGCAGCTTTCTTGGAAACACCATATATTTT | CASSFLGNTIYF
NA | TRBJ2-3 | TRBV4-1 | NA | TGCGCCAGCAGCCAACCCCGGGGCGGCACTAGCACAGATACGCAGTATTTT | CASSQPRGGTSTDTQYF
NA | TRBJ1-3 | TRBV11-3 | NA | TGTGCCAGCAGCTCCAGAGCTGGAAACACCATATATTTT | CASSSRAGNTIYF
NA | TRBJ2-2 | TRBV7-3 | TRBD1 | TGTGCCAGCAGTCGCATACAGGGGGCGAACACCGGGGAGCTGTTTTTT | CASSRIQGANTGELFF
NA | TRBJ1-1 | TRBV5-4 | TRBD1 | TGTGCCAGCAGCCCAGCTAGTACAGGGGGAGGCACTGAAGCTTTCTTT | CASSPASTGGGTEAFF
NA | TRBJ2-7 | TRBV5-1 | NA | TGCGCCAGCAGGGGGGCCTACGAGCAGTACTTC | CASRGAYEQYF
NA | TRBJ2-1 | TRBV5-1 | NA | TGCGCCAGCAGCTTTTCCTACAATGAGCAGTTCTTC | CASSFSYNEQFF
many | TRBJ2-2 | TRBV18 | NA | TGTGCCAGCTCTCGCGGGACATCTAACACCGGGGAGCTGTTTTTT | CASSRGTSNTGELFF